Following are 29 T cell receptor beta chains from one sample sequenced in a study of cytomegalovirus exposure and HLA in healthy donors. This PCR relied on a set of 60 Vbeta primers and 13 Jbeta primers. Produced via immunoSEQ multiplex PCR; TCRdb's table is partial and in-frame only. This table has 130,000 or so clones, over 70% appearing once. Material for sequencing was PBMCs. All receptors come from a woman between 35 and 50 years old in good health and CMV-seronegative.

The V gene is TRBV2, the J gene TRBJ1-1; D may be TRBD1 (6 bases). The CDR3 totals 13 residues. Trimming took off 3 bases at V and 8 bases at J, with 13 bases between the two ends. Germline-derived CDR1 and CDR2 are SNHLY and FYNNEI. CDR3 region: CASSEVRGPEAFF. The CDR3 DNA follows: TGTGCCAGCAGTGAGGTCAGGGGCCCGGAAGCTTTCTTT.

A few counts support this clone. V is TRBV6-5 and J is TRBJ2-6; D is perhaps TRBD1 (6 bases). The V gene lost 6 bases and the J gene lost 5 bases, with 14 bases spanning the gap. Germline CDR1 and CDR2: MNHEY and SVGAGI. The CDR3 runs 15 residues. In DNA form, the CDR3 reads TGTGCCAGCAGACCCAGGGGCGCGTGGGCCAACGTCCTGACTTTC. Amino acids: CASRPRGAWANVLTF.

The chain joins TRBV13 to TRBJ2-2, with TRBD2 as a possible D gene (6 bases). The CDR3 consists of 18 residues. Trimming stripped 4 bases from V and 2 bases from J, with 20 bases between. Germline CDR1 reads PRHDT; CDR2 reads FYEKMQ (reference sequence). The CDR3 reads CASSSTYWRGENTGELFF. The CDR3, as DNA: TGTGCCAGCAGCTCCACATATTGGAGGGGCGAAAACACCGGGGAGCTGTTTTTT.

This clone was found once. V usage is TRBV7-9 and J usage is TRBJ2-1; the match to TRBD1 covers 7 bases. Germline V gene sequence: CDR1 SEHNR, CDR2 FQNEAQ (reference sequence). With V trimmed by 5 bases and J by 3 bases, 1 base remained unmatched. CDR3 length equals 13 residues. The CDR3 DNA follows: TGTGCCAGCAGCACAGGGGTCTACAATGAGCAGTTCTTC. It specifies CASSTGVYNEQFF.

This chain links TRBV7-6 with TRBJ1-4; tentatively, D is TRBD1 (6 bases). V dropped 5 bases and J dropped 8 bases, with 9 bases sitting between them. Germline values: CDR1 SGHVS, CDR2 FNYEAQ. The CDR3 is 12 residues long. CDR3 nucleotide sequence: TGTGCCAGCAGCCAGGACAGCGAAAAACTGTTTTTT. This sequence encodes CASSQDSEKLFF.

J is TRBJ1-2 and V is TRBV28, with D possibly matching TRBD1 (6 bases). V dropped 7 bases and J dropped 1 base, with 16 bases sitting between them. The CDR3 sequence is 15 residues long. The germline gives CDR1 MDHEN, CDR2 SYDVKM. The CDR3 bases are TGTGCCAGCATTCAAGGGGGGAGGGTTAACTATGGCTACACCTTC. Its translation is CASIQGGRVNYGYTF.

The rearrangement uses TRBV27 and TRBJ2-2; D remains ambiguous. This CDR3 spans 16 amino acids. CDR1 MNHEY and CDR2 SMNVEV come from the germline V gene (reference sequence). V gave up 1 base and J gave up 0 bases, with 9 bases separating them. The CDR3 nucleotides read TGTGCCAGCAGTTTATTGTCGGCGGCGAACACCGGGGAGCTGTTTTTT. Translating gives CASSLLSAANTGELFF.

CDR3 bases: TGTGCCAGCTCACCAGGACAGGGGGTAGGCTATGGCTACACCTTC. This sequence encodes CASSPGQGVGYGYTF. This rearrangement joins TRBV18 to TRBJ1-2; 10 nucleotides match TRBD1. CDR3 length: 15 amino acids. The J segment lost 4 bases and the V segment lost 2 bases, leaving 4 bases of the junction unmatched. CDR1 and CDR2 from the germline V gene are KGHSH and LQKENI.

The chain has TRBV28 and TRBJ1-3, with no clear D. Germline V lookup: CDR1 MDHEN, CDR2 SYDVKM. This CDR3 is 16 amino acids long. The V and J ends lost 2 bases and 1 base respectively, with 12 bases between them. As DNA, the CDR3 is TGTGCCAGCAGTTTAGTAGAGGTCTCTTCTGGAAACACCATATATTTT. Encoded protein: CASSLVEVSSGNTIYF. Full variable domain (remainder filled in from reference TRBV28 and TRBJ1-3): DVKVTQSSRYLVKRTGEKVFLECVQDMDHENMFWYRQDPGLGLRLIYFSYDVKMKEKGDIPEGYSVSREKKERFSLILESASTNQTSMYLCASSLVEVSSGNTIYFGEGSWLTVV.

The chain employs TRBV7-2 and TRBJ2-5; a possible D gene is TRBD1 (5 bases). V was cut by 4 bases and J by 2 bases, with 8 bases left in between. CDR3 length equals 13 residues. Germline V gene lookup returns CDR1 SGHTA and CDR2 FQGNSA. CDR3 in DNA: TGTGCCAGCAGCTGGACAAGACAAGAGACCCAGTACTTC. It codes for CASSWTRQETQYF.

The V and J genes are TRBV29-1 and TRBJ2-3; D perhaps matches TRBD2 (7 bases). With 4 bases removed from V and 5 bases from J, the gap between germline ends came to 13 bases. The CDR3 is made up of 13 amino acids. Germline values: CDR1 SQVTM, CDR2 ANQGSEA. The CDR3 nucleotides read TGCAGCGTTGCTCGCGGGGGCGGAGATACGCAGTATTTT. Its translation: CSVARGGGDTQYF.

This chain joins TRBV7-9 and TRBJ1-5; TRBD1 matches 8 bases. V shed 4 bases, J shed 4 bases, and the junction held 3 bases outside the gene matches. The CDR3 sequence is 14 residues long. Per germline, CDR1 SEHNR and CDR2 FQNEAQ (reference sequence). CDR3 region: CASSSGTGNQPQHF. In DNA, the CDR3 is TGTGCCAGCAGCTCCGGGACAGGAAATCAGCCCCAGCATTTT.

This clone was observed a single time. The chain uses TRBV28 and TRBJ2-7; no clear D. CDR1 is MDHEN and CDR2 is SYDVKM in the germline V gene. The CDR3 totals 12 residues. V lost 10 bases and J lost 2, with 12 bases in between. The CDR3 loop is CATLGRPYEQYF. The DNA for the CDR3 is TGTGCCACCCTAGGAAGACCCTACGAGCAGTACTTC. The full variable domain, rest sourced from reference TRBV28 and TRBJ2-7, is DVKVTQSSRYLVKRTGEKVFLECVQDMDHENMFWYRQDPGLGLRLIYFSYDVKMKEKGDIPEGYSVSREKKERFSLILESASTNQTSMYLCATLGRPYEQYFGPGTRLTVT.

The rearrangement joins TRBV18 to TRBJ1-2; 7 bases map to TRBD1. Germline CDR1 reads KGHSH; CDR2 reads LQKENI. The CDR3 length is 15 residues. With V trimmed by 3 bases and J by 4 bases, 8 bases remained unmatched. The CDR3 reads CASSPSTGVSYGYTF. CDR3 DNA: TGTGCCAGCTCACCCTCCACAGGGGTGAGCTATGGCTACACCTTC.

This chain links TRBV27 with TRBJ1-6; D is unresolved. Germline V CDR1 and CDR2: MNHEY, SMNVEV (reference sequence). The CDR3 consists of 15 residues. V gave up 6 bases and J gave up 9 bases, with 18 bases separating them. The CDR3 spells CASSGGSVRLSPLHF. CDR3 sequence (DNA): TGTGCCAGCAGCGGCGGGAGTGTCCGTCTTTCACCCCTCCACTTT.

The CDR3 nucleotides read TGCGCCAGCAGTCACAGGGAGGGGGCCTACGAGCAGTACTTC. Translating gives CASSHREGAYEQYF. This chain connects TRBV4-1 to TRBJ2-7, with D tentatively TRBD2 (7 bases). The germline V gene has CDR1 MGHRA and CDR2 YSYEKL. This CDR3 spans 14 amino acids. V gave up 6 bases and J gave up 2 bases, with 14 bases separating them.

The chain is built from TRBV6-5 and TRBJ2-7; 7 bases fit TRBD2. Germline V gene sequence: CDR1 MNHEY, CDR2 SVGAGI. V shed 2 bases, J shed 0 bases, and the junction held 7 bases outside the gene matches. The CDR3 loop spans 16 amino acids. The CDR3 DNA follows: TGTGCCAGCAGTTACAAATGGGGGGGACCCTCCTACGAGCAGTACTTC. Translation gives CASSYKWGGPSYEQYF.

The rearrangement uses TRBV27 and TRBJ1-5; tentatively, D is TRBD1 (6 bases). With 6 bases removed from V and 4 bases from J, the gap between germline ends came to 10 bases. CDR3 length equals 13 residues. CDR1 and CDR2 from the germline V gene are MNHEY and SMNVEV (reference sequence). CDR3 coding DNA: TGTGCCAGCAGAAGGACAGCAAATCAGCCCCAGCATTTT. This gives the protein CASRRTANQPQHF.

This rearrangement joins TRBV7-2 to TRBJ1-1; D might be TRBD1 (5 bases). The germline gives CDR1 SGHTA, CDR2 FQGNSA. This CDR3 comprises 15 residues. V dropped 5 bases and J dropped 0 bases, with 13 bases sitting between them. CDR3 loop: CASSPRQGLNTEAFF. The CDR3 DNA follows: TGTGCCAGCAGCCCCCGGCAGGGCCTGAACACTGAAGCTTTCTTT.

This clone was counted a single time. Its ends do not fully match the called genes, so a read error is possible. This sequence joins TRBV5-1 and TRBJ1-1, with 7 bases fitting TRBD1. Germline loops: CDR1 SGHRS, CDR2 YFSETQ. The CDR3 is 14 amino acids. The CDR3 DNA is TGCGCCAGCAGCTCGGGACAGCTGAACGCTGAAGCTTTCTTT. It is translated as CASSSGQLNAEAFF.

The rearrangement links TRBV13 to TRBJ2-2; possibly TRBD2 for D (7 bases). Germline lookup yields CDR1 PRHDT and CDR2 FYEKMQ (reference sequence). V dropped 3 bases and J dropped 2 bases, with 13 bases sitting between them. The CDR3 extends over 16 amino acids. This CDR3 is CASSLRGGLNTGELFF. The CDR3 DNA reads TGTGCCAGCAGCTTGAGGGGGGGCCTCAACACCGGGGAGCTGTTTTTT.

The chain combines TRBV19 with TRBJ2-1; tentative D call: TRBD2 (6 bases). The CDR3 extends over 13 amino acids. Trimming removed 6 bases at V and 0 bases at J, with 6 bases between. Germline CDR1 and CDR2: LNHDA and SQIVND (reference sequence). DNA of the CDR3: TGTGCCAGTAGGGGGGGCTCCTACAATGAGCAGTTCTTC. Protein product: CASRGGSYNEQFF.

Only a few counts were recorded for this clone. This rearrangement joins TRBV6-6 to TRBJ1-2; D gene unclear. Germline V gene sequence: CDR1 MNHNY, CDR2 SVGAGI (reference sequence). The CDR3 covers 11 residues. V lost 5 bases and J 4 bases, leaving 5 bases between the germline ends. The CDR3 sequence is CASSPVYGYTF. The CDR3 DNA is TGTGCCAGCAGTCCCGTCTATGGCTACACCTTC.

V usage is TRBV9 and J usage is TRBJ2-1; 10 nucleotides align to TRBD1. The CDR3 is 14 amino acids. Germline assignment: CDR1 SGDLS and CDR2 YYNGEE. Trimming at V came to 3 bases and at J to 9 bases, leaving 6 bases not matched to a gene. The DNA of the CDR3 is TGTGCCAGCAGCGAGGGACAGGGGTGGGGTGAGCAGTTCTTC. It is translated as CASSEGQGWGEQFF.

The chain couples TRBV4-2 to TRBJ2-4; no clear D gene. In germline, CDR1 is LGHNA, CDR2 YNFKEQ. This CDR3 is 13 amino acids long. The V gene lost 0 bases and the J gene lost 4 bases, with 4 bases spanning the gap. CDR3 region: CASSQDPKNIQYF. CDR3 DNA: TGTGCCAGCAGCCAAGACCCTAAAAACATTCAGTACTTC.

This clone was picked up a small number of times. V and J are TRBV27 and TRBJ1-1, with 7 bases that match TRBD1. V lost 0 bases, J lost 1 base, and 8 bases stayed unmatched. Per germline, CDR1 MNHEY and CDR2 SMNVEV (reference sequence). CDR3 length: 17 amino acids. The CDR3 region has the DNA TGTGCCAGCAGTTTATCCCCGACAGGGAATAGGAACACTGAAGCTTTCTTT. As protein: CASSLSPTGNRNTEAFF.

The CDR3 spells CASSSGVGYTF. CDR3 nucleotide sequence: TGTGCCAGCAGCTCAGGGGTTGGCTACACCTTC. This chain joins TRBV25-1 and TRBJ1-2, with a possible D match to TRBD1 (6 bases). Per germline, CDR1 MGHDK and CDR2 SYGVNS. CDR3 length equals 11 residues. The ends were cut back, 6 bases at V and 7 bases at J, with 9 bases in the middle.

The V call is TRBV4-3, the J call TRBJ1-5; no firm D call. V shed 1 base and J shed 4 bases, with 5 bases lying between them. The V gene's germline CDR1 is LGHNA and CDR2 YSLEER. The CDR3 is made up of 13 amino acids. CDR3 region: CASSQGVNQPQHF. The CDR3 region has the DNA TGCGCCAGCAGCCAAGGAGTGAATCAGCCCCAGCATTTT.

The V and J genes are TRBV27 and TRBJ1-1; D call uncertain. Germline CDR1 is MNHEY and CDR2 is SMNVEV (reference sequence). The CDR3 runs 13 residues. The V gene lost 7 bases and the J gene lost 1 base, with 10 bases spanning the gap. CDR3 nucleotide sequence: TGTGCCAGCAAAATGAGATGGAACACTGAAGCTTTCTTT. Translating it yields CASKMRWNTEAFF.